The 10 T cell receptor beta chains below were found in one sample sequenced in a study of T cell responses to AZD1222 COVID-19 vaccine. The protocol was immunoSEQ multiplex PCR, while the TCRdb copy is restricted to in-frame clones and leaves out a portion. The sample shows around 170,000 clones, around 90% of them seen only once. This sample comprised peripheral blood, obtained 28 days after the second AZD1222 dose. The receptors were gathered from an adult who received the AZD1222 COVID-19 vaccine.

V is TRBV2 and J is TRBJ2-5; 15 nucleotides line up with TRBD2. Germline assignment: CDR1 SNHLY and CDR2 FYNNEI. The CDR3 consists of 18 residues. The V gene end was trimmed by 6 bases and the J gene end by 1 base; junction bases not matched to a gene: 9. DNA of the CDR3: TGTGCCAGCAGACCGGGACTAGCGGGGGGATTACTCCAAGAGACCCAGTACTTC. It specifies CASRPGLAGGLLQETQYF.

CDR3 bases: TGCGCCAGCAGTGAGTATCGGACTCCGAGAGTAGGGACTGAAGCTTTCTTT. Its translation is CASSEYRTPRVGTEAFF. This chain connects TRBV10-1 to TRBJ1-1; D gene unclear. V shed 1 base and J shed 5 bases, with 20 bases lying between them. Germline-derived CDR1 and CDR2 are WNHNN and SYGVQD (reference sequence). The CDR3 covers 17 residues.

This chain connects TRBV3-1 (or the pseudogene TRBV3-2) to TRBJ1-5; 10 nucleotides line up with TRBD1. Germline-derived CDR1 and CDR2 are LGHDT and YNNKEL (reference sequence). The length of the CDR3 is 15 residues. Trimming took 3 bases from V and 7 from J; bases not matched to a gene: 6. The CDR3, as DNA: TGTGCCAGCAGCCAGAGGACAGGGGGGAACCAGCCCCAGCATTTT. It yields the protein CASSQRTGGNQPQHF.

This chain connects TRBV28 to TRBJ2-7, with TRBD2 matching over 12 bases. Unmatched junction bases numbered 5, after V lost 6 bases and J lost 5 bases. The CDR3 extends over 14 amino acids. CDR1 is MDHEN, CDR2 SYDVKM, per germline. The CDR3 DNA follows: TGTGCCAGCAGCCGAGGACTAGCGGGACACGAGCAGTACTTC. Amino acid sequence: CASSRGLAGHEQYF.

The chain recombines TRBV4-1 with TRBJ2-2, with D unclear. The CDR3 has 13 amino acids. V lost 4 bases to trimming and J lost 4 bases, with 7 bases between them. Germline V gene data show CDR1 as MGHRA and CDR2 as YSYEKL. The CDR3 DNA sequence: TGCGCCAGCAGCCCCCAGATCACCGGGGAGCTGTTTTTT. Encoded protein: CASSPQITGELFF.

The chain employs TRBV29-1 and TRBJ1-2; 11 bases map to TRBD1. Germline V gene lookup returns CDR1 SQVTM and CDR2 ANQGSEA. The CDR3 is 11 amino acids. The J segment lost 8 bases and the V segment lost 7 bases, leaving 3 bases of the junction unmatched. CDR3 in amino acids: CSEGQGDGYTF. CDR3 in DNA: TGCAGCGAGGGACAGGGGGACGGCTACACCTTC. Filled out from reference TRBV29-1 and TRBJ1-2, the complete variable domain reads SAVISQKPSRDICQRGTSLTIQCQVDSQVTMMFWYRQQPGQSLTLIATANQGSEATYESGFVIDKFPISRPNLTFSTLTVSNMSPEDSSIYLCSEGQGDGYTFGSGTRLTVV.

This chain joins TRBV7-9 and TRBJ1-3, with D tentatively TRBD1 (5 bases). CDR1 is SEHNR and CDR2 is FQNEAQ in the germline V gene (reference sequence). This CDR3 contains 18 residues. V lost 8 bases and J lost 0, with 23 bases in between. The CDR3 DNA sequence: TGTGCCAGCCTCATTTTGGGGTCAGGGAGCCTCTCTGGAAACACCATATATTTT. Residues: CASLILGSGSLSGNTIYF.

The chain joins TRBV7-2 to TRBJ2-2; 7 bases map to TRBD1. V trimming: 5 bases; J trimming: 5 bases; junction bases outside the gene matches: 8. This CDR3 is 15 amino acids long. CDR1 SGHTA and CDR2 FQGNSA come from the germline V gene. CDR3: CASSPPGQTTGELFF. CDR3 nucleotides: TGTGCCAGCAGCCCTCCGGGACAGACTACCGGGGAGCTGTTTTTT.

The chain links TRBV6-5 to TRBJ1-1; TRBD1 agrees at 7 bases. Germline values: CDR1 MNHEY, CDR2 SVGAGI. V gave up 6 bases and J gave up 6 bases; unmatched junction bases: 13. This CDR3 spans 15 amino acids. CDR3 residues: CASRWEGATVSEAFF. In nucleotides, the CDR3 is TGTGCCAGCAGATGGGAGGGGGCAACTGTCTCTGAAGCTTTCTTT.

This clone was detected only once. V and J are TRBV27 and TRBJ2-2; 15 positions agree with TRBD2. Trimming took 5 bases from V and 4 from J; bases not matched to a gene: 8. Per germline, CDR1 MNHEY and CDR2 SMNVEV (reference sequence). This CDR3 contains 18 residues. In DNA, the CDR3 is TGTGCCAGCAGTGCCCGGACTAGCGGGGGGGCGGGCACCGGGGAGCTGTTTTTT. As protein: CASSARTSGGAGTGELFF.